Presented here are 19 T cell receptor beta chains from one specimen sequenced in a study of CD8 T cells in ankylosing spondylitis. TCRdb redid the calling of the 5' RACE reads with MiXCR, one entry per CDR3 protein. The repertoire holds 220,000 or so distinct CDR3 sequences, with under 12% as singletons. The specimen was blood, either unsorted or a sorted T cell fraction (not recorded which). Receptors originate from a male donor with ankylosing spondylitis or in good health (not recorded which).

The table lists this clonotype with many counts. The V gene is TRBV9, the J gene TRBJ1-2; 7 bases are shared with TRBD1. CDR1 and CDR2 (germline): SGDLS, YYNGEE. Losses at the gene ends were 0 bases for V and 6 bases for J; bases not matched to a gene: 8. This CDR3 is 15 amino acids long. DNA for the CDR3: TGTGCCAGCAGCGTAGCGGAGGGGGCGGGGGATGGCTACACCTTC. Its protein is CASSVAEGAGDGYTF.

J is TRBJ2-3 and V is TRBV5-1; 14 nucleotides agree with TRBD2. The germline gives CDR1 SGHRS, CDR2 YFSETQ. V lost 4 bases and J lost 4; bases outside the gene matches: 11. The CDR3 totals 18 residues. The CDR3 reads CASSATSGGGQLADTQYF. The CDR3, as DNA: TGCGCCAGCAGCGCGACTAGCGGGGGGGGTCAATTGGCAGATACGCAGTATTTT.

This clonotype occurred many times. The J gene is TRBJ1-1, the V gene TRBV18; possibly TRBD1 for D (6 bases). Germline values: CDR1 KGHSH, CDR2 LQKENI. Trimming shortened V by 5 bases and J by 6 bases, and 13 bases separated the two germline ends. The CDR3 covers 13 residues. This CDR3 is CASSILQGAEAFF. In DNA form, the CDR3 reads TGTGCCAGCTCAATTTTACAGGGCGCTGAAGCTTTCTTT.

This rearrangement joins TRBV19 to TRBJ1-1; D is perhaps TRBD1 (5 bases). V dropped 6 bases and J dropped 0 bases, with 14 bases sitting between them. The germline CDR1 and CDR2 sequences are LNHDA and SQIVND (reference sequence). This CDR3 is 15 amino acids long. In DNA, the CDR3 is TGTGCCAGTAGCCTGGAGGGGCCACTGAACACTGAAGCTTTCTTT. Residues: CASSLEGPLNTEAFF.

Turning to this clonotype: Given a much more abundant clone one base away, this may be a read error. The chain recombines TRBV5-1 with TRBJ2-7; D is unclear. Germline assignment: CDR1 SGHRS and CDR2 YFSETQ. The length of the CDR3 is 13 residues. As DNA, the CDR3 is TGCGCCAGCAGCTTGTCTGACTCATACGAGCTGTACTTC. Its protein is CASSLSDSYELYF.

The table lists this clonotype with many counts. V is TRBV11-3 and J is TRBJ2-1, with unresolved D. Germline loops: CDR1 SGHNT, CDR2 YENEEA. V lost 0 bases and J lost 7, with 13 bases in between. There are 15 residues in the CDR3. DNA of the CDR3: TGTGCCAGCAGCTTAGATTATCGTGGGATGAATGAGCAGTTCTTC. Its translation: CASSLDYRGMNEQFF. The whole variable domain, remainder taken from reference TRBV11-3 and TRBJ2-1, is EAGVVQSPRYKIIEKKQPVAFWCNPISGHNTLYWYLQNLGQGPELLIRYENEEAVDDSQLPKDRFSAERLKGVDSTLKIQPAELGDSAVYLCASSLDYRGMNEQFFGPGTRLTVL.

This clonotype was detected many times. The genes are TRBV7-2 and TRBJ2-1; D tentatively fits TRBD1 or TRBD2 (5 bases each). This CDR3 has 12 amino acids. Per the germline V gene, CDR1 is SGHTA and CDR2 is FQGNSA. V shed 0 bases and J shed 11 bases, with 8 bases lying between them. CDR3 amino acids: CASSLASGQQFF. The CDR3 coding sequence is TGTGCCAGCAGCTTAGCCTCGGGACAGCAGTTCTTC.

This clonotype came up a few times. The V gene is TRBV16, the J gene TRBJ2-1; D uncertain. The germline CDR1 and CDR2 sequences are KGHSY and FQNENV. V lost 0 bases to trimming and J lost 4 bases, with 4 bases between them. The CDR3 spans 13 residues. The CDR3 DNA reads as TGTGCCAGCAGCCAATCTCCGTACAATGAGCAGTTCTTC. Translation: CASSQSPYNEQFF.

Comments on this clonotype: Given a much more abundant clone one base away, this may be a read error. The rearrangement joins TRBV4-1 to TRBJ1-6; D may be TRBD1 (5 bases). This CDR3 spans 15 amino acids. Germline V gene lookup returns CDR1 MGHRA and CDR2 YSYEKL. V gave up 5 bases and J gave up 6 bases, with 14 bases separating them. CDR3 loop: CASSTDGGSNSPLHF. Written as DNA, the CDR3 is TGCGCCAGCAGCACAGACGGGGGTAGTAATTCACCCCTCCACTTT.

The sample holds many counts of this clonotype. The genes are TRBV2 and TRBJ2-5; TRBD2 might be the D (5 bases). With 5 bases removed from V and 4 bases from J, the gap between germline ends came to 11 bases. Per the germline V gene, CDR1 is SNHLY and CDR2 is FYNNEI. This CDR3 comprises 13 residues. The CDR3 spells CASSRRRIETQYF. In DNA form, the CDR3 reads TGTGCCAGCAGTCGTAGGAGGATAGAGACCCAGTACTTC.

The V and J genes are TRBV13 and TRBJ2-7; 10 nucleotides match TRBD1. CDR1 is PRHDT, CDR2 FYEKMQ, per germline (reference sequence). V lost 5 bases, J lost 4 bases, and 5 bases stayed unmatched. The CDR3 sequence is 14 residues long. The CDR3 is CASSPGQGEYEQYF. In nucleotides, the CDR3 is TGTGCCAGCAGCCCAGGACAGGGGGAATACGAGCAGTACTTC.

This clonotype was seen ten or more times. The chain employs TRBV7-8 and TRBJ2-3; possibly TRBD1 or TRBD2 for D (6 bases each). This CDR3 has 17 amino acids. The V gene lost 4 bases and the J gene lost 2 bases, with 19 bases spanning the gap. Germline assignment: CDR1 SGHVS and CDR2 FQNEAQ. The CDR3 DNA is TGTGCCAGCAGCTCATACCGTTTCGGGGGCTACACAGATACGCAGTATTTT. Residues: CASSSYRFGGYTDTQYF.

This clonotype was found many times. The CDR3 DNA sequence: TGCGCCAGCAGCTTGGTCGGTGACGAGCAGTACTTC. This sequence encodes CASSLVGDEQYF. J is TRBJ2-7 and V is TRBV5-1, with D hard to call. Per the germline V gene, CDR1 is SGHRS and CDR2 is YFSETQ. The CDR3 has 12 residues. V shed 0 bases and J shed 5 bases, with 6 bases lying between them.

This clonotype was recorded a few times. V and J are TRBV5-5 and TRBJ2-4; D possibly corresponds to TRBD1 (6 bases). There are 13 residues in the CDR3. Germline V gene lookup returns CDR1 SGHKS and CDR2 YYEKEE (reference sequence). The V gene lost 4 bases and the J gene lost 5 bases, with 10 bases spanning the gap. In nucleotides, the CDR3 is TGTGCCAGCAGCATAGGGGGACAAAACATTCAGTACTTC. It specifies CASSIGGQNIQYF. Full variable domain (rest looked up from reference TRBV5-5 and TRBJ2-4): DAGVTQSPTHLIKTRGQQVTLRCSPISGHKSVSWYQQVLGQGPQFIFQYYEKEERGRGNFPDRFSARQFPNYSSELNVNALLLGDSALYLCASSIGGQNIQYFGAGTRLSVL.

This clonotype has ten or more counts. This chain links TRBV20-1 with TRBJ2-3; D not resolved. This CDR3 spans 15 amino acids. V gave up 3 bases and J gave up 0 bases, with 13 bases separating them. CDR1 and CDR2 (germline): DFQATT, SNEGSKA (reference sequence). The chain's CDR3 is CSASNTEPSTDTQYF. CDR3 coding DNA: TGCAGTGCTAGTAACACAGAGCCTAGCACAGATACGCAGTATTTT.

This clonotype came up many times. The genes are TRBV6-1 and TRBJ2-1; the D gene is possibly TRBD1 (5 bases). Germline lookup yields CDR1 MNHNS and CDR2 SASEGT. The CDR3 covers 13 residues. V was shortened by 2 bases and J by 8 bases, with 10 bases between the two germline ends. The chain's CDR3 is CASSEFRADEQFF. The CDR3 DNA reads TGTGCCAGCAGTGAATTCAGGGCGGATGAGCAGTTCTTC.

CDR3 DNA: TGTGCCAGCAGTTACGTTCAAGAGACCCAGTACTTC. Its translation: CASSYVQETQYF. This chain connects TRBV6-6 to TRBJ2-5, with unresolved D. CDR3 size: 12 residues. Germline V CDR1 and CDR2: MNHNY, SVGAGI (reference sequence). V lost 2 bases and J lost 2, with 3 bases in between.

This clonotype was found many times. V is TRBV12-3 or TRBV12-4 and J is TRBJ2-2; 11 bases agree with TRBD1. The V segment lost 5 bases and the J segment 2 bases; nucleotides outside the gene matches: 4. The CDR3 is 16 residues long. CDR3 sequence reads: CASSPGTGGNTGELFF. CDR3 coding DNA: TGTGCCAGCAGTCCCGGGACAGGGGGTAACACCGGGGAGCTGTTTTTT.

This clonotype has a count of ten or more. This chain uses TRBV3-1 with TRBJ2-7; TRBD1 is a possible D gene (5 bases). CDR1 is LGHDT and CDR2 is YNNKEL in the germline V gene (reference sequence). V lost 4 bases and J 0 bases, leaving 7 bases between the germline ends. This CDR3 contains 13 residues. The CDR3 sequence: CASSPGSSYEQYF. Here the CDR3 DNA reads TGTGCCAGCAGCCCAGGGTCCTCCTACGAGCAGTACTTC.